The entry below describes one T cell receptor (beta chain). Its antigen is still unknown. This record belongs to a study of cytomegalovirus exposure and HLA in healthy donors. The V end was cut by 6 bases, the J end by 10 bases, with 9 bases between. The CDR3 has 11 amino acids. Germline V gives CDR1 SNHLY, CDR2 FYNNEI. Both 60 Vbeta primers and 13 Jbeta primers went into the PCR. Data came from immunoSEQ multiplex PCR; TCRdb stores just in-frame clones and leaves some out. The data contain 150,000 or so clones, about 83% of them singletons. Regarding the study as a whole: Later work found that TCR association rates differed between HLA loci; DRB1 had the most and HLA-C the fewest. Productive rates of about 90% or about 30% were seen for most TCR beta V segments in an earlier analysis.

The sequencing sample was made of PBMCs. This chain joins TRBV2 and TRBJ1-4; D is uncertain. This TCR derives from a man aged 40-49 years in good health and CMV-seropositive. DNA of the CDR3: TGTGCCAGCAGCCTAGAAGGAAAACTGTTTTTT. This translates into CASSLEGKLFF.